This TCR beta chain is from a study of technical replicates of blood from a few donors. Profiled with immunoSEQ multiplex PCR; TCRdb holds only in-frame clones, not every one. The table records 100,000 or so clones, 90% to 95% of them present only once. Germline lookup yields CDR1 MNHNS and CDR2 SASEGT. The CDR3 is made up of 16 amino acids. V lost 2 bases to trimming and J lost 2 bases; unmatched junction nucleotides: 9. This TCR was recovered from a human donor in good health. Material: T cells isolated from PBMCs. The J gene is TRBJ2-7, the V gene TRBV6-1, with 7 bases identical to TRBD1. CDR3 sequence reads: CASSENRGIVPYEQYF. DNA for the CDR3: TGTGCCAGCAGTGAAAACAGGGGCATCGTACCCTACGAGCAGTACTTC.